Below, 2 T cell receptor beta chains from the same sample are listed, as sequenced in a study of T cell responses to AZD1222 COVID-19 vaccine. The data were produced by immunoSEQ multiplex PCR, yet TCRdb's version contains in-frame clones alone and is incomplete. The sample includes some 150,000 clones, over 90% of them seen just once. The source material was peripheral blood, sampled 28 days after the second AZD1222 dose. These receptors originate from an adult who received the AZD1222 COVID-19 vaccine.

The chain uses TRBV11-2 and TRBJ2-2, with TRBD2 identical over 9 bases. J was trimmed by 6 bases and V by 2 bases; bases with no gene match: 4. This CDR3 is built from 15 residues. Germline V CDR1 and CDR2: SGHAT, FQNNGV. The CDR3 loop is CASSLLAGGPGELFF. The CDR3 DNA sequence: TGTGCCAGCAGCTTATTGGCGGGAGGGCCCGGGGAGCTGTTTTTT. Full variable domain (missing parts from reference TRBV11-2 and TRBJ2-2): EAGVAQSPRYKIIEKRQSVAFWCNPISGHATLYWYQQILGQGPKLLIQFQNNGVVDDSQLPKDRFSAERLKGVDSTLKIQPAKLEDSAVYLCASSLLAGGPGELFFGEGSRLTVL.

The chain is built from TRBV12-3 or TRBV12-4 and TRBJ1-2; D perhaps matches TRBD1 (5 bases). The CDR3 extends over 12 amino acids. The V end lost 6 bases, the J end lost 7 bases, and 12 bases lay between the germline ends. The CDR3 DNA reads TGTGCCAGCAGAGAGAGACAGCTTGGCTACACCTTC. Its protein is CASRERQLGYTF.